The clone carrying this T cell receptor beta chain was detected only a few times. Its antigen is still unknown. The source of the sample is a study of cytomegalovirus exposure and HLA in healthy donors. As for the study in general: Within an early data release were about 80 million unique TCRs drawn from HLA-typed donors.

The V gene's germline CDR1 is ENHRY and CDR2 SYGVKD. After removal of 10 bases from V and 7 bases from J, the junction contained 12 bases not matched to a gene. CDR3 length: 14 residues. This PCR relied on a set of 60 Vbeta primers and 13 Jbeta primers. TCRdb's table, derived via immunoSEQ multiplex PCR, lists solely in-frame clones and lacks some. The sample lists about 180,000 clones; 77% were seen once. General study results and limits: Apart from CMV serostatus, no immune exposure information was available.

The chain has TRBV10-3 and TRBJ2-7; 11 bases agree with TRBD2. This TCR was sampled from a woman aged 30 to 39 in good health and CMV-seropositive. Sequenced: PBMCs. The CDR3 loop reads CATSSGRSLLEQYF. CDR3 DNA sequence: TGTGCCACTTCTAGCGGGAGGTCCCTCCTGGAGCAGTACTTC.